The next 8 T cell receptor beta chains were all read from a single sample in a study of T cells in women clearing cervical HPV infection. The protocol was immunoSEQ multiplex PCR, while the TCRdb copy is restricted to in-frame clones and leaves out a portion. The data show fewer than 30,000 clones, and the top ten clones hold 6.6%. The specimen was blood buffy coat. Receptors originate from a woman aged 18-70 years with a cervical HPV16 infection that either progressed to CIN3+ or cleared (not recorded which).

The CDR3 here is CASSLNFGDRGVYTF. The CDR3 DNA, read in part, is TGTGCCAGCAGCTTAAATTTTGGGGACAGGGGGGTC. The gene calls are TRBV7-2 and TRBJ1-2; 11 positions agree with TRBD1. The read ends 3 residues early relative to the CDR3; the germline J gene fills the gap. There are 15 residues in the CDR3. Germline CDR1 is SGHTA and CDR2 is FQGNSA.

Remarks on this clone: The CDR3 goes on 3 residues after the read ends, and that part is filled in from the germline J gene. The chain combines TRBV19 with TRBJ2-3, with D possibly being TRBD2 (8 bases). Germline V gives CDR1 LNHDA, CDR2 SQIVND (reference sequence). The CDR3 is made up of 15 amino acids. The sequenced CDR3 bases are TGTGCCAGTAGTCGGGGGGGGGCAGGGGGAGAGACG. Its translation: CASSRGGAGGET. The complete CDR3 reads CASSRGGAGGETQYF.

This clone counts as medium-sized by frequency. The CDR3 goes on 3 residues after the read ends, and that part is filled in from the germline J gene. This chain uses TRBV13 with TRBJ2-1, with D possibly matching TRBD2 (5 bases). Germline loops: CDR1 PRHDT, CDR2 FYEKMQ (reference sequence). This CDR3 is 13 amino acids long. The germline V and J ends were trimmed by 0 bases and 6 bases, with 6 bases remaining between them. The CDR3 is CASSLGAGNEQFF. The sequenced CDR3 bases are TGTGCCAGCAGCTTAGGGGCGGGCAATGAG.

On this clone: The read stops 3 residues short of the end of the CDR3; the missing end is completed from the germline J gene. V gene TRBV10-3 combines with J gene TRBJ2-1; D is undetermined. Looked up from germline, CDR1 is ENHRY and CDR2 is SYGVKD. V gave up 3 bases and J gave up 5 bases, with 8 bases separating them. The CDR3 covers 13 residues. The sequenced part of the CDR3 DNA is TGTGCCATCAGTGACGCGGAACACAATGAG. Translation gives CAISDAEHNE. Given in full, the CDR3 is CAISDAEHNEQFF.

With regard to this clone: The CDR3 end falls 3 residues outside the read, so it is completed with the germline J gene. The V and J genes are TRBV19 and TRBJ1-5; weak D call: TRBD1 (6 bases). Germline assignment: CDR1 LNHDA and CDR2 SQIVND (reference sequence). The V gene lost 4 bases and the J gene lost 6 bases, with 16 bases spanning the gap. CDR3 length: 15 amino acids. The CDR3 protein is CASSTGWGGGQPQHF. Incomplete CDR3 DNA: TGTGCCAGTAGTACCGGCTGGGGGGGCGGTCAGCCC.

Details on this clone: The CDR3 end falls 3 residues outside the read, so it is completed with the germline J gene. The rearrangement joins TRBV2 to TRBJ2-1; 9 bases are a match to TRBD2. The junction had 12 bases not matched to a gene; V was cut back by 11 bases and J by 4 bases. Germline CDR1 SNHLY, CDR2 FYNNEI. This CDR3 contains 15 residues. CDR3 DNA, as far as it was read: TGTGCCGGAAATATCGGCGGGAGGGGGTACAATGAG. Translated, it gives CAGNIGGRGYNE. Given in full, the CDR3 is CAGNIGGRGYNEQFF. The entire variable domain, with the rest obtained from reference TRBV2 and TRBJ2-1, is as follows: EPEVTQTPSHQVTQMGQEVILRCVPISNHLYFYWYRQILGQKVEFLVSFYNNEISEKSEIFDDQFSVERPDGSNFTLKIRSTKLEDSAMYFCAGNIGGRGYNEQFFGPGTRLTVL.

A note on this clone: The CDR3 end is not reached by the read, which stops 3 residues before it; the germline J gene fills it in. The chain uses TRBV10-3 and TRBJ2-1; possible D gene TRBD1, 5 bases. V dropped 0 bases and J dropped 6 bases, with 12 bases sitting between them. This CDR3 is built from 15 residues. CDR1 and CDR2 (germline): ENHRY, SYGVKD. The part of the CDR3 DNA that was read is TGTGCCATCAGTGAGTCTAAGGGTGACAGCAATGAG. Its translation: CAISESKGDSNE. The whole CDR3 sequence is CAISESKGDSNEQFF.

CDR3 bases read: TGTGCCAGCAGCTCCCAGACTAGAAAGATCACG. Translated: CASSSQTRKIT. The complete CDR3 protein is CASSSQTRKITQYF. This rearrangement joins TRBV7-9 to TRBJ2-3; tentative D call: TRBD2 (6 bases). Coverage ceases 3 residues before the CDR3 finishes, and the germline J gene fills in the end. Per the germline V gene, CDR1 is SEHNR and CDR2 is FQNEAQ (reference sequence). The CDR3 is made up of 14 amino acids.